This T cell receptor (beta chain) was captured in a study of prognosis after radiotherapy for stage I lung cancer (dated by TCRdb to the early 2020s). Context from the whole study: Around 20 stage I NSCLC patients were enrolled in Nanjing, China, between 2018 and January 2019. Some 15 patients had newly diagnosed primary stage I lung tumors, and several had oligometastatic NSCLC after surgical resection of the primary tumor. Every patient was regarded as medically inoperable, because of comorbidities in about 12 cases and refusal of surgery in 6 or 7 cases. The cohort was made up of about a dozen men and about 6 women, with a median age of approximately 74 years and an age range of about 53 to 90 years. About 12 patients had adenocarcinoma and seven had squamous cell carcinoma as the tumor histology. Using image-guided IMRT or VMAT, SBRT was delivered in 3 to 5 fractions at a biologically effective dose of at least 100 Gy. Concurrent therapy was not administered to any patient alongside SBRT. About 20% of the 19 patients developed distant metastases after SBRT, at a median of around seven months; the other 15 showed no significant progression. This study profiled peripheral blood TCR beta repertoires from stage I NSCLC patients before and after stereotactic body radiotherapy and linked the repertoires to distant failure. A total of about 38 blood samples from roughly 20 patients were sequenced, with one sample obtained before and one obtained after SBRT for each patient. Results and caveats for the whole study, not just this receptor: After SBRT, the count of unique TCR clones dropped from a median of around 10,000 beforehand to nearly 7,000 afterward (Wilcoxon paired P=0.011). The study was limited by the small cohort and short follow-up, and independent validation of the study findings is required. None of the reported P values were adjusted for multiple comparisons. Post-SBRT Shannon entropy and its change from baseline were lower in patients who developed distant metastases; baseline Shannon entropy was not associated with metastases. TRBV and TRBJ usage frequencies reportedly differed by metastasis status, in two V genes at baseline and in about 10 V and two J genes after SBRT. Tumor specificity of expanded TCR clones was not determined.

This clonotype appeared many times. Its binding antigen is unknown. No per-base quality is available; no much larger clone lies one base away. Per the germline V gene (reference sequence), LNHDA is the CDR1 and SQIVND is the CDR2. There are 13 amino acids in the CDR3, from cysteine to phenylalanine inclusive. CDR3 DNA is the only sequence kept; it has 39 bases, read in frame from the first base. V lost 7 bases and J lost 4 bases; the stretch between them is 11 bases long. The TCR beta CDR3 region was amplified from genomic DNA by two rounds of multiplex PCR. The first PCR round used primers specific to each TRBV and TRBJ gene, with sequences filed in Chinese patent CN105087789A. The second PCR round used universal primers. The Roche High Pure PCR Template Preparation Kit was used to extract genomic DNA from frozen PBMCs. Paired-end sequencing with 151 bp reads was performed on the libraries using an Illumina HiSeq 3000. The paper's data handling went like this. CutAdapt was used to remove raw reads lacking the multiplex PCR primer sequences. PEAR was used to merge high-quality paired reads into contigs. MiXCR assigned TRB V, D and J gene segments to each contig by aligning to reference sequences. CDR3 sequences were clustered by base quality and sequence similarity to remove sequencing errors. Diversity was measured as Shannon entropy normalized by the natural log of productive TCR sequence number. Clonality was defined as one minus Shannon entropy divided by the natural log of the number of unique clonotypes. The Youden index of ROC curves was used to select progression-free survival cut-offs for repertoire metrics, and analyses were performed in R 3.5.3. TCRdb trimmed public reads at Q25 via fastp, called clones via MiXCR and kept in-frame beta chains. Every distinct CDR3 protein forms one entry, paired with its most common genes and DNA. These V and J calls rely on TCRdb rather than the paper's analysis. The sample records 20,000 to 30,000 distinct CDR3 sequences, approximately 40% of which are singletons. The top ten constitute 20% to 25% of the sample.

No patient had a history of other malignancies or prior chemotherapy or radiotherapy, and all had node-negative disease on CT and PET/CT. About 6 milliliters of peripheral venous blood were drawn into EDTA tubes at each of two time points. PBMCs were isolated by Ficoll-Paque Plus density-gradient centrifugation. Right after collection, samples were placed at -80 degrees C and kept there until analysis. The sequence derives from a donor aged 50 or older with non-small cell lung cancer. The sequencing used PBMCs, collected before or after stereotactic body radiation therapy (not recorded which). Recombination joined TRBV19 with TRBJ2-1, and TRBD2 may be the D gene, going by 5 matching bases. The sequence in DNA is TGTGCCAGTACCCCCTCGGGATACAATGAGCAGTTCTTC. Protein translation: CASTPSGYNEQFF.